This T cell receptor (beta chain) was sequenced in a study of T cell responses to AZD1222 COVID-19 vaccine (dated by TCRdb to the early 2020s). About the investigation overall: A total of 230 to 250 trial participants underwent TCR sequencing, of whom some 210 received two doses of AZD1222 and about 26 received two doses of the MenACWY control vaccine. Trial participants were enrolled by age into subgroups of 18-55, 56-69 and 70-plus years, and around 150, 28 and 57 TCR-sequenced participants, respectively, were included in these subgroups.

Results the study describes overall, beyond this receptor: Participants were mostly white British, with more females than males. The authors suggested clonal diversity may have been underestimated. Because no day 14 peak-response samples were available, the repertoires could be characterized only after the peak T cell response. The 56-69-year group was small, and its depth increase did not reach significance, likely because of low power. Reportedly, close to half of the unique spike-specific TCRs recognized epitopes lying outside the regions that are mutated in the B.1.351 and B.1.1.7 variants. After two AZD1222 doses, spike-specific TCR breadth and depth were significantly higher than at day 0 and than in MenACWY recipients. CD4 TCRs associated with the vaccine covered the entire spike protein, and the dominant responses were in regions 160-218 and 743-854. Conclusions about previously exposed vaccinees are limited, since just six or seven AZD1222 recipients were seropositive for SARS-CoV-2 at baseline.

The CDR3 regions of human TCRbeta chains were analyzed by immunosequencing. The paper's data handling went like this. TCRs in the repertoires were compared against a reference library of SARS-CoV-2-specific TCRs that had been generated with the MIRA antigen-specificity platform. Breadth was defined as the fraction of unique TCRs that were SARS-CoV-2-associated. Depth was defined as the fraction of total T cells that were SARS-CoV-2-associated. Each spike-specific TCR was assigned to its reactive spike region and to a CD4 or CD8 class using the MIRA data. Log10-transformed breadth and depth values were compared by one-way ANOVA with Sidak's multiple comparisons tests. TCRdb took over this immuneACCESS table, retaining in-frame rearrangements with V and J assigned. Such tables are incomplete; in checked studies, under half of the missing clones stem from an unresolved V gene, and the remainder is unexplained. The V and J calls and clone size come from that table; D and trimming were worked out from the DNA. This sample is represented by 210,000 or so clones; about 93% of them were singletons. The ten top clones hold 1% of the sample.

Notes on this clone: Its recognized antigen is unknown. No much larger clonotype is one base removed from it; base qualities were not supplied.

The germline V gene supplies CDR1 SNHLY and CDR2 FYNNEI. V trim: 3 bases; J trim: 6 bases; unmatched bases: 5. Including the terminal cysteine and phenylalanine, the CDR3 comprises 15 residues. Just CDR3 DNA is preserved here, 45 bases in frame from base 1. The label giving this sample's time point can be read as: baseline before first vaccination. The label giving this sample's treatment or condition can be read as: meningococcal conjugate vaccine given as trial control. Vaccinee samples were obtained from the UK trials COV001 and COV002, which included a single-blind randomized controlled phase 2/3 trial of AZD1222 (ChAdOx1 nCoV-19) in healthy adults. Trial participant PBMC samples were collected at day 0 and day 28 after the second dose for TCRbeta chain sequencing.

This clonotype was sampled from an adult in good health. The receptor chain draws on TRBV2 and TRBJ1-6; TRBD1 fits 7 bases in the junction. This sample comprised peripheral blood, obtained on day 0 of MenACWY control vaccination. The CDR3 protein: CASSEGSGGNSPLHF. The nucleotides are TGTGCCAGCAGTGAGGGGTCAGGGGGTAATTCACCCCTCCACTTT. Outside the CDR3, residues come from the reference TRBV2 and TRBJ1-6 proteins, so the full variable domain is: EPEVTQTPSHQVTQMGQEVILRCVPISNHLYFYWYRQILGQKVEFLVSFYNNEISEKSEIFDDQFSVERPDGSNFTLKIRSTKLEDSAMYFCASSEGSGGNSPLHFGNGTRLTVT.